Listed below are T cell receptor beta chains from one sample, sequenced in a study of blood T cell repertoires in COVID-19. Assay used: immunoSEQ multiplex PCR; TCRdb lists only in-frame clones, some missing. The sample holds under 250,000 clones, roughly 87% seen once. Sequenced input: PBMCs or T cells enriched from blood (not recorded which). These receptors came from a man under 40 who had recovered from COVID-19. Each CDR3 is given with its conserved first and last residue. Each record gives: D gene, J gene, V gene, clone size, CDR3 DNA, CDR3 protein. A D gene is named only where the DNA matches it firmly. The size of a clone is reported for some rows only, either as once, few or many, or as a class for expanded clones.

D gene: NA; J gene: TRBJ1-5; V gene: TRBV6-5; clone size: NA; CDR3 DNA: TGTGCCAGCAGTTACTCGGACAGTACTCAGCCCCAGCATTTT; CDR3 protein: CASSYSDSTQPQHF
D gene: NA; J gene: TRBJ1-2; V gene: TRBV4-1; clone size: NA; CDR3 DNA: TGCGCCAGCAGCCAAGCAACAGATCCCTTTCTCCTATATGGCTACACCTTC; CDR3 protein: CASSQATDPFLLYGYTF
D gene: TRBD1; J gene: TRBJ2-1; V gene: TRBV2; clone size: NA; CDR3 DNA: TGTGCCACCAGGGGGAGCTCCTACAATGAGCAGTTCTTC; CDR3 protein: CATRGSSYNEQFF
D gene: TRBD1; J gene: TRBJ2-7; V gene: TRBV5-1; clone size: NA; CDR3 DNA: TGCGCCAGCAGCTTTCGAGGTCCGGGACAGGGGTATCCGGGCTACGAGCAGTACTTC; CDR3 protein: CASSFRGPGQGYPGYEQYF
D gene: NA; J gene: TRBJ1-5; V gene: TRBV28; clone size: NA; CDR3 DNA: TGTGCCAGCTTGGTCGGTAATCAGCCCCAGCATTTT; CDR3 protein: CASLVGNQPQHF
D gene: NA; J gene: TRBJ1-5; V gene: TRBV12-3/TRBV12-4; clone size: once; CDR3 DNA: TGTGCCAGCAGACACAGGGATCGTCAGCCCCAGCATTTT; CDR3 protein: CASRHRDRQPQHF
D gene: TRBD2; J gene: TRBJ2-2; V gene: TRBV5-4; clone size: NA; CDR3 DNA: TGTGCCAGCAGCTCCCCTTTGGGGGGGGGAGACACCGGGGAGCTGTTTTTT; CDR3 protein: CASSSPLGGGDTGELFF
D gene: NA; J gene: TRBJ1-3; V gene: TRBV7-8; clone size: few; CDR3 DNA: TGTGCCAGCAGCTTAGAGACTTCTGGAAACACCATATATTTT; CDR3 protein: CASSLETSGNTIYF
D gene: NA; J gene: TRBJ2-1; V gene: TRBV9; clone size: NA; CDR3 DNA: TGTGCCAGCAGACCGATACGGGGTCCCTTGGTGTTGAGGAATGAGCAGTTCTTC; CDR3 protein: CASRPIRGPLVLRNEQFF
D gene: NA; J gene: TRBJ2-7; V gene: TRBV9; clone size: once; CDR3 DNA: TGTGCCAGCAGCGTAGATCACTTTTCCTACGAGCAGTACTTC; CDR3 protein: CASSVDHFSYEQYF